This T cell receptor (beta chain) was sequenced for a study of shared clonotypes between healthy human individuals. Those who donated, Caucasian adults without exception, all lived in Nashville, Tennessee. Naive CD4+ cells were CD45RA-selected; the remaining cells were memory. Whole-study findings and limits: Among non-shared clonotypes, generation probabilities were lower than among those shared by all four donors.

A word on this clone: Antigen unknown.

Sorted-subset replicate PCR reactions contained 150 to 200 ng DNA, corresponding to around 30,000 T cell genomes. The data were produced by immunoSEQ multiplex PCR, yet TCRdb's version contains in-frame clones alone and is incomplete. This sample carries just over 2,000,000 clones, around 95% of them seen once, and the ten largest clones take 0.13%. The germline gives CDR1 KGHSH, CDR2 LQKENI. J was trimmed by 5 bases and V by 0 bases; bases with no gene match: 8. The CDR3 runs to 16 residues. The chain is built from TRBV18 and TRBJ2-7; 9 bases are shared with TRBD2. Sequenced material: naive CD4+ T cells sorted from blood. Subset specified: CD45RA+ positively selected. This clonotype was sampled from a man between 18 and 35 years old in good health. CDR3 region: CASSPPPAGGPHEQYF. The DNA of the CDR3 is TGTGCCAGCTCACCACCCCCAGCGGGAGGCCCCCACGAGCAGTACTTC.